This entry concerns a single TCR beta chain. Antigen: not known. 5'RACE primed from the constant segment yielded TCR alpha and TCR beta cDNA libraries bearing sample barcodes and UMIs. One entry per CDR3 protein results from TCRdb running MiXCR on the 5' RACE reads. The sample records about 180,000 distinct CDR3 sequences, approximately 17% being singletons. The sample belongs to a study of T-cell memory formation after mild COVID-19. Germline CDR1 and CDR2: SGHTA and FQGNSA. There are 15 residues in the CDR3. With V trimmed by 3 bases and J by 5 bases, 4 bases remained unmatched. Study conclusions and caveats: SARS-CoV-2 specificity was not confirmed for second-wave clones peaking on day 37. Among contracting clones, CD4+ were mainly CM/EM and CD8+ enriched in EMRA.

This clonotype was sampled from a man between 18 and 29 years old who had mild COVID-19 (a few samples of this study predate the infection). Cell type and time point are not known. V usage is TRBV7-2 and J usage is TRBJ2-1; 10 bases agree with TRBD2. The sequencing input was PBMCs or a T cell subset sorted from them (not recorded which). The CDR3 nucleotides are TGTGCCAGCAGCTTGCCCACTAGCGGGAACAATGAGCAGTTCTTC. This encodes CASSLPTSGNNEQFF.